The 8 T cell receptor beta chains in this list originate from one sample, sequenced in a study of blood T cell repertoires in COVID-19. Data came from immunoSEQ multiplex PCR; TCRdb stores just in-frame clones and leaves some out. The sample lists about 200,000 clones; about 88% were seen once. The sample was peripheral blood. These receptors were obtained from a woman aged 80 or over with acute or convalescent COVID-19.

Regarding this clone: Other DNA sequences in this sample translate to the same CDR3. DNA for the CDR3: TGTGCCAGCAGTCGGGTCCCCGGGACAGGAACCTACAATGAGCAGTTCTTC. Its translation is CASSRVPGTGTYNEQFF. The gene calls are TRBV7-6 and TRBJ2-1, with TRBD1 matching 8 bases. The V and J ends lost 6 bases and 2 bases, in that order; junction bases with no gene match: 12. Germline V lookup: CDR1 SGHVS, CDR2 FNYEAQ. The CDR3 runs 17 residues.

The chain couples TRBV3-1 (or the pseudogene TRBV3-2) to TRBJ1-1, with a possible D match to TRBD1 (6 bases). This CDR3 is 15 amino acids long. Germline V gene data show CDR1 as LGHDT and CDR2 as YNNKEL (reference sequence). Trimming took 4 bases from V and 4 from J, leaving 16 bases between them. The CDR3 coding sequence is TGTGCCAGCAGCCCATACACAGGGAGCGGCACTGAAGCTTTCTTT. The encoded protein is CASSPYTGSGTEAFF.

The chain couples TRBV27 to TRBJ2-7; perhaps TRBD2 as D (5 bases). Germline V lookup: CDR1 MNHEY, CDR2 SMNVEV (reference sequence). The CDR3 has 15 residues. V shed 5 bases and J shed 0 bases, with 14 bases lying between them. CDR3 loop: CASSPPDLSSYEQYF. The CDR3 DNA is TGTGCCAGCAGTCCACCGGACTTGAGCTCCTACGAGCAGTACTTC.

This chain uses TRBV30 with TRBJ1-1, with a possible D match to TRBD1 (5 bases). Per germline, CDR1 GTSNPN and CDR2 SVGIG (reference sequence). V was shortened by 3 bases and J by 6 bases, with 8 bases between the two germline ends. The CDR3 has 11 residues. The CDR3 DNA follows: TGTGCCTGGAGGTGGGGCGCTGAAGCTTTCTTT. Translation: CAWRWGAEAFF.

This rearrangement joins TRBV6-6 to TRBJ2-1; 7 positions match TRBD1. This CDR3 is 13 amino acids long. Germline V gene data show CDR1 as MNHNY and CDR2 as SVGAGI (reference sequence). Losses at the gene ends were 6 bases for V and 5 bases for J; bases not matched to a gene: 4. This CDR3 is CASRRGQDNEQFF. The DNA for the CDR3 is TGTGCCAGCAGACGTGGACAGGACAATGAGCAGTTCTTC.

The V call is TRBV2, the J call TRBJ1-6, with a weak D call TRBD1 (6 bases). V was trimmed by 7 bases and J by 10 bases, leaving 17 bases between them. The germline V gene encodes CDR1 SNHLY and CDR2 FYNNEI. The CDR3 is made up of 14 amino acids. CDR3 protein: CASNPQGPESPLHF. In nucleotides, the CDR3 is TGTGCCAGCAACCCACAGGGACCCGAATCACCCCTCCACTTT.

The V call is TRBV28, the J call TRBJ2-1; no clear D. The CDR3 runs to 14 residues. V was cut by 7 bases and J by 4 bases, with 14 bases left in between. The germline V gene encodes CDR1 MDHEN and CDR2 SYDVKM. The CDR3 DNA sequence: TGTGCCAGCACCCAAACAAACATATACAATGAGCAGTTCTTC. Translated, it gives CASTQTNIYNEQFF.

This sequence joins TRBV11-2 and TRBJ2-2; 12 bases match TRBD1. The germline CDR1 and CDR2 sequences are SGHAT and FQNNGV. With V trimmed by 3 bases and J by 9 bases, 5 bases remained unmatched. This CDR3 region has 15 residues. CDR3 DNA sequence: TGTGCCAGCAGCTTCCGGGACAGGGGGCTATGGGAGCTGTTTTTT. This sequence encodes CASSFRDRGLWELFF.